The entry below gives a single T cell receptor beta chain sequence along with its context. Its antigen is not identified. This record belongs to a study of T cell repertoires in cytomegalovirus infection. A single record per CDR3 protein comes from TCRdb applying MiXCR to the reads. The table lists about 830,000 distinct CDR3 sequences, about 30% of them singletons, with 12% in the top ten. The sequencing here drew on cultured CD8+ T cells from PBMCs, taken from culture after CMV antigen stimulation. This receptor was identified in a human donor in good health (CMV status not recorded). Some clones in this sample may be carry-over from other donors' samples.

Here the CDR3 reads CASSQRQGLNTEAFF. CDR3 DNA: TGTGCCAGCAGCCAACGACAGGGACTGAACACTGAAGCTTTCTTT. V is TRBV4-2 and J is TRBJ1-1; 7 positions agree with TRBD1. There are 15 residues in the CDR3. The germline V gene has CDR1 LGHNA and CDR2 YNFKEQ. Unmatched junction bases numbered 3, after V lost 2 bases and J lost 0 bases.